One and the same sample provided the 26 T cell receptor beta chains below, sequenced in a study of blood T cells in healthy people across ages. Then a second PCR, running roughly 7 to 11 cycles, was carried out with a sample-barcoded 5' primer and a J-beta primer mix. TCRdb reprocessed the 5' RACE reads with MiXCR, giving one entry per CDR3 protein. In the table there are 1,500,000 or so distinct CDR3 sequences, roughly 59% of which are singletons. Material: blood. The receptors here all came from a man aged 18 to 30 in good health.

The chain is built from TRBV10-3 and TRBJ2-7; tentatively, D is TRBD1 (6 bases). The CDR3 extends over 15 amino acids. CDR1 is ENHRY, CDR2 SYGVKD, per germline. Trimming removed 11 bases at V and 2 bases at J, with 22 bases between. The chain's CDR3 is CACTTEGDMTYEQYF. For the CDR3, the DNA is TGTGCCTGCACCACGGAAGGGGACATGACCTACGAGCAGTACTTC.

About this clonotype itself: Its ends do not fully match the called genes, so a read error is possible. The rearrangement uses TRBV12-3 or TRBV12-4 and TRBJ1-2; D call uncertain. This CDR3 comprises 14 residues. The CDR3 coding sequence is TGTGCCAGCAGTTTTGGGGTCCCGGCCAATGGCTGCACCTTC. Protein sequence: CASSFGVPANGCTF.

In this sample, this clonotype turned up many times. CDR3 nucleotides: TGTGCCAGCAGCCCCCGGGGGGGAACCTACGAGCAGTACTTC. Encoded protein: CASSPRGGTYEQYF. The chain is built from TRBV3-1 and TRBJ2-7; 8 positions agree with TRBD2. The CDR3 loop spans 14 amino acids. V shed 4 bases, J shed 2 bases, and the junction held 4 bases outside the gene matches. CDR1 is LGHDT and CDR2 is YNNKEL in the germline V gene (reference sequence).

This chain links TRBV6-6 with TRBJ2-7, with D possibly being TRBD2 (6 bases). The ends were cut back, 2 bases at V and 0 bases at J, with 11 bases in the middle. Germline CDR1 and CDR2: MNHNY and SVGAGI (reference sequence). The CDR3 contains 15 residues. The CDR3 sequence is CASSYMQGLSYEQYF. For the CDR3, the DNA is TGTGCCAGCAGTTACATGCAGGGACTCTCCTACGAGCAGTACTTC.

The chain couples TRBV28 to TRBJ1-1; no definite D call. Trimming removed 6 bases at V and 3 bases at J, with 14 bases between. Germline lookup yields CDR1 MDHEN and CDR2 SYDVKM. The CDR3 spans 14 residues. DNA for the CDR3: TGTGCCAGCAGCTTCCGTCTCGGGGACACTGAAGCTTTCTTT. Translated, it gives CASSFRLGDTEAFF. The whole variable domain, filled in from reference TRBV28 and TRBJ1-1, reads DVKVTQSSRYLVKRTGEKVFLECVQDMDHENMFWYRQDPGLGLRLIYFSYDVKMKEKGDIPEGYSVSREKKERFSLILESASTNQTSMYLCASSFRLGDTEAFFGQGTRLTVV.

With respect to this clonotype: At one of its ends the junction is not consistent with the germline gene, which may arise from a read error. This chain joins TRBV18 and TRBJ2-5; perhaps TRBD2 as D (5 bases). Germline CDR1 is KGHSH and CDR2 is LQKENI. The CDR3 loop spans 14 amino acids. The CDR3 sequence is CTSSPTQAGETQYF. The CDR3 bases are TGTACCAGCTCACCTACTCAGGCGGGAGAGACCCAGTACTTC.

The chain has TRBV27 and TRBJ2-7; D is perhaps TRBD1 (5 bases). The CDR3 spans 16 residues. Trimming stripped 0 bases from V and 1 base from J, with 13 bases between. In germline, CDR1 is MNHEY, CDR2 SMNVEV (reference sequence). CDR3 bases: TGTGCCAGCAGTTTATCCGCAGGGCCCCGGTCCTACGAGCAGTACTTC. This translates into CASSLSAGPRSYEQYF.

This clonotype was found a few times. The chain carries TRBV9 and TRBJ2-7, with D unresolved. Looked up from germline, CDR1 is SGDLS and CDR2 is YYNGEE. The CDR3 runs to 16 residues. The V gene lost 4 bases and the J gene lost 0 bases, with 17 bases spanning the gap. The CDR3 nucleotides read TGTGCCAGCAGCCCCAGTGGAGCAGTAAGCTCCTACGAGCAGTACTTC. This translates into CASSPSGAVSSYEQYF.

J is TRBJ2-7 and V is TRBV4-1; D call uncertain. The CDR3 runs to 15 residues. Trimming shortened V by 4 bases and J by 1 base, and 14 bases separated the two germline ends. Per the germline V gene, CDR1 is MGHRA and CDR2 is YSYEKL. CDR3 nucleotides: TGCGCCAGCAGCCTGACCGACTCTACTTCCTACGAGCAGTACTTC. This sequence encodes CASSLTDSTSYEQYF.

The chain is built from TRBV18 and TRBJ2-7; 9 bases are a match to TRBD1. The CDR3 sequence is 13 residues long. CDR1 KGHSH and CDR2 LQKENI come from the germline V gene. V dropped 3 bases and J dropped 11; count of bases not matched to a gene: 8. This CDR3 is CASSPDARQGEYF. CDR3 nucleotides: TGTGCCAGCTCACCCGACGCGCGACAGGGGGAGTACTTC.

This rearrangement joins TRBV4-3 to TRBJ2-5; D unresolved. There are 14 residues in the CDR3. Germline CDR1 LGHNA, CDR2 YSLEER. V dropped 3 bases and J dropped 1 base, with 9 bases sitting between them. The DNA of the CDR3 is TGCGCCAGCAGCCAGTACACCTCCCAAGAGACCCAGTACTTC. Translated: CASSQYTSQETQYF.

As to this clonotype: At one of its ends the junction is not consistent with the germline gene, which may arise from a read error. The chain couples TRBV4-1 to TRBJ1-1; D gene ambiguous. Germline V gene data show CDR1 as MGHRA and CDR2 as YSYEKL. This CDR3 comprises 15 residues. This CDR3 is CASSQDPAGNIEAFF. In nucleotides, the CDR3 is TGCGCCAGCAGCCAAGATCCGGCGGGGAACATTGAAGCTTTCTTT.

This clonotype has a handful of counts. The chain recombines TRBV20-1 with TRBJ2-1; 14 bases line up with TRBD2. There are 19 residues in the CDR3. Trimming removed 0 bases from V and 4 bases from J; junction bases left unmatched: 11. The V gene's germline CDR1 is DFQATT and CDR2 SNEGSKA (reference sequence). CDR3 residues: CSAREAGLAGGPRYNEQFF. In DNA, the CDR3 is TGCAGTGCTAGAGAGGCCGGACTAGCGGGGGGACCGCGATACAATGAGCAGTTCTTC.

This clonotype was detected a few times. This could be a read error, since a much larger clone is one nucleotide away. The V call is TRBV4-1, the J call TRBJ2-1; weak D call: TRBD2 (5 bases). The DNA end is more similar to TRBJ2-7, so the J call may be wrong. From germline, CDR1 is MGHRA and CDR2 YSYEKL. The CDR3 is 15 amino acids. Here the CDR3 reads CASSQGTHSYNEQYF. CDR3 coding DNA: TGCGCCAGCAGCCAAGGGACTCATTCCTACAATGAGCAGTACTTC.

CDR3 sequence (DNA): TGCAGTGCTAGAGATGCTCAGAGCGGCCAAGAGACCCAGTACTTC. This encodes CSARDAQSGQETQYF. The chain carries TRBV20-1 and TRBJ2-5; D may be TRBD2 (5 bases). The germline V and J ends were trimmed by 0 bases and 1 base, with 12 bases remaining between them. CDR1 and CDR2 (germline): DFQATT, SNEGSKA (reference sequence). The CDR3 contains 15 residues.

The chain employs TRBV27 and TRBJ1-1; 10 bases agree with TRBD1. The CDR3 runs 14 residues. The V and J ends lost 2 bases and 4 bases, in that order; junction bases with no gene match: 1. CDR1 and CDR2 from the germline V gene are MNHEY and SMNVEV (reference sequence). The CDR3 spells CASSLRTGGTEAFF. In DNA form, the CDR3 reads TGTGCCAGCAGTTTACGGACAGGGGGCACTGAAGCTTTCTTT.

This chain uses TRBV20-1 with TRBJ1-5; D unclear. Germline V lookup: CDR1 DFQATT, CDR2 SNEGSKA (reference sequence). V was trimmed by 6 bases and J by 1 base, leaving 16 bases between them. CDR3 length equals 15 residues. CDR3 bases: TGCAGTGCACCGACGGGTGGGGTAAGCAATCAGCCCCAGCATTTT. It translates to CSAPTGGVSNQPQHF.

CDR3 nucleotide sequence: TGTGCCAGCAGCCAAGCTCGACAGGGAAACACTGAAGCTTTCTTT. It specifies CASSQARQGNTEAFF. The chain couples TRBV14 to TRBJ1-1; TRBD1 matches 7 bases. J lost 2 bases, V lost 1 base, and 4 bases had no gene match. The germline gives CDR1 SGHDN, CDR2 FVKESK. The CDR3 sequence is 15 residues long.

The chain couples TRBV29-1 to TRBJ2-7; tentatively, D is TRBD2 (5 bases). The germline gives CDR1 SQVTM, CDR2 ANQGSEA. CDR3 length: 14 amino acids. Trimming left V 7 bases short and J 1 base short, with 17 bases between. The CDR3 DNA reads as TGCAGCGCCACTTCCCGGGAATGGTCCTACGAGCAGTACTTC. Translation gives CSATSREWSYEQYF.

The DNA for the CDR3 is TGTGCCAGCAGAAGCTCTTCGGACTGGTGGAGGGAGCAGTACTTC. This translates into CASRSSSDWWREQYF. The chain is built from TRBV6-2 or TRBV6-3 and TRBJ2-7, with TRBD2 as a possible D gene (5 bases). The V gene lost 6 bases and the J gene lost 7 bases, with 22 bases spanning the gap. This CDR3 is built from 15 residues. Germline CDR1 is MNHEY and CDR2 is SVGEGT.

The chain links TRBV29-1 to TRBJ2-1; 8 nucleotides match TRBD2. The CDR3 sequence is 13 residues long. Trimming at V came to 8 bases and at J to 8 bases, leaving 11 bases not matched to a gene. CDR1 is SQVTM, CDR2 ANQGSEA, per germline. DNA of the CDR3: TGCAGCTCCCGGGGGGGGACCCGGGATGAGCAGTTCTTC. Amino acid sequence: CSSRGGTRDEQFF.

The CDR3 nucleotides are TGTGCCAGCAGCTTTAGTGGGGGTGCCCATCGGGACAATGAGCAGTACTTC. Translating gives CASSFSGGAHRDNEQYF. The chain couples TRBV7-6 to TRBJ2-5; D possibly corresponds to TRBD1 (6 bases). The CDR3 runs to 17 residues. Trimming took 3 bases from V and 11 from J, leaving 28 bases between them. Germline loops: CDR1 SGHVS, CDR2 FNYEAQ.

The rearrangement links TRBV11-2 to TRBJ2-3; TRBD2 aligns across 7 bases. The V segment lost 1 base and the J segment 6 bases; nucleotides outside the gene matches: 7. The CDR3 covers 15 residues. Germline V lookup: CDR1 SGHAT, CDR2 FQNNGV. The CDR3: CASSLGGGSGDTQYF. CDR3 nucleotide sequence: TGTGCCAGCAGCTTAGGGGGAGGGAGCGGCGATACGCAGTATTTT.

This clonotype has only a few counts. V gene TRBV29-1 combines with J gene TRBJ2-3; 9 bases map to TRBD2. CDR3 length equals 12 residues. The germline V gene has CDR1 SQVTM and CDR2 ANQGSEA. The CDR3 coding sequence is TGCAGTTGGACTAGCGTGTCAGATACGCAGTATTTT. This sequence encodes CSWTSVSDTQYF.

The chain joins TRBV12-3 or TRBV12-4 to TRBJ2-1, with 9 bases aligning to TRBD1. The junction had 5 bases not matched to a gene; V was cut back by 7 bases and J by 4 bases. CDR3 size: 14 residues. The CDR3 spells CASTAGTGYNEQFF. The CDR3 DNA is TGTGCCAGCACCGCCGGGACAGGGTACAATGAGCAGTTCTTC.

V is TRBV27 and J is TRBJ2-7; the match to TRBD1 covers 7 bases. The CDR3 contains 13 residues. Germline V gene sequence: CDR1 MNHEY, CDR2 SMNVEV (reference sequence). V lost 8 bases to trimming and J lost 0 bases; unmatched junction nucleotides: 4. The CDR3 region is CASRDSTSYEQYF. Written as DNA, the CDR3 is TGTGCCAGCCGGGACAGTACCTCCTACGAGCAGTACTTC.